Sequencing of this T cell receptor beta chain was carried out in a study of control samples from healthy donors and cancer patients. The V gene's germline CDR1 is SGHRS and CDR2 YFSETQ. The CDR3 is made up of 13 amino acids. Trimming took 3 bases from V and 1 from J, leaving 7 bases between them. TCRdb keeps only in-frame clones here, not all; method: immunoSEQ multiplex PCR. There are 150,000 to 200,000 clones in the sample; approximately 92% occur only once, and roughly 1.3% lies in the top ten. Details on this clone: The identical CDR3 is also encoded by other nucleotide sequences in the sample.

The TCR sequence derives from a man under 40 in good health. The sequenced sample was blood. The chain couples TRBV5-1 to TRBJ1-1; the D gene is possibly TRBD1 (5 bases). CDR3 protein: CASSSQGNTEAFF. CDR3 DNA: TGCGCCAGCAGCTCCCAGGGGAACACTGAAGCTTTCTTT.